This T cell receptor beta chain was captured in a study of blood T cell repertoires in COVID-19 (TCRdb year 2020). With regard to the full study: Samples covering the acute and convalescent phases of COVID-19 were provided by collaborators in the United States, Italy and Spain. The material from the prospective study consisted of cDNA or gDNA derived from T cells, B-cell-depleted T cells, or PBMCs. The dataset comprised deeply sampled blood TCRbeta repertoires from subjects exposed to, actively infected with, or recovered from COVID-19. The repertoires were released in a freely available public database meant as a resource for research on the immune response to SARS-CoV-2. The samples were drawn from two sources: the first 160 participants of the ongoing ImmuneRACE study, and fewer than 1,500 subjects contributed by 6 global collaborators. The sample metadata nearly always contained a de-identified subject ID, COVID-19 status, age in years and sex. Where available, HLA class I and class II types were obtained from metadata supplied by the sample provider rather than from assay-based typing. Results the study describes overall, beyond this receptor: How much clinical and demographic metadata was included differed by source and by participant, and the metadata was provided uncurated.

Collaborating institutions collected whole blood in K2EDTA tubes following their own protocols. For TCRbeta analysis, collaborators shipped samples in one of three forms: frozen whole blood, isolated PBMCs, or DNA extracted from either of those sample types. Note on this clone: Its antigen is unknown. The record has no base qualities; no much larger clone is one base away.

V and J are truncated by 6 bases and 2 bases respectively, leaving an intervening sequence of 11 bases. The cysteine opens and the phenylalanine closes a CDR3 of 14 amino acids. Kept here is only the CDR3 DNA, which spans 42 bases and is read in frame from base 1. CDR1 is given as SNHLY and CDR2 as FYNNEI, both from the germline V gene. TCRbeta CDR3 regions were amplified from genomic DNA using the immunoSEQ Assay, a bias-controlled multiplex PCR. In the paper's pipeline: The number of nucleated cells in each sample was estimated from the amplification of reference gene primers within the assay. To quantify the absolute abundance of each unique TCRbeta CDR3 rearrangement, sequence reads were collapsed and filtered. For each sample, productive Simpson clonality was calculated as the square root of Simpson's diversity index over productive rearrangements. TCRdb provides this immuneACCESS table in a form limited to in-frame rearrangements. Some clones are lacking; in checked studies, under half of them reflect an unresolved V gene, and why the rest are absent is not known. V and J calls and clone size are as listed in that table; D and trimming were resolved from the DNA. This sample comprises around 99,000 clones, about 80% of them detected only once. About 6.6% of the sample is in the top ten clones.

Recombination joined TRBV2 with TRBJ1-5; TRBD1 is a possible D gene, resting on 5 matching bases. The sequence came from a woman aged 50 to 60 with acute or convalescent COVID-19. The sample consisted of peripheral blood. CDR3 loop: CASSGGMGNQPQHF. Here is the DNA: TGTGCCAGCAGCGGGGGAATGGGCAATCAGCCCCAGCATTTT.